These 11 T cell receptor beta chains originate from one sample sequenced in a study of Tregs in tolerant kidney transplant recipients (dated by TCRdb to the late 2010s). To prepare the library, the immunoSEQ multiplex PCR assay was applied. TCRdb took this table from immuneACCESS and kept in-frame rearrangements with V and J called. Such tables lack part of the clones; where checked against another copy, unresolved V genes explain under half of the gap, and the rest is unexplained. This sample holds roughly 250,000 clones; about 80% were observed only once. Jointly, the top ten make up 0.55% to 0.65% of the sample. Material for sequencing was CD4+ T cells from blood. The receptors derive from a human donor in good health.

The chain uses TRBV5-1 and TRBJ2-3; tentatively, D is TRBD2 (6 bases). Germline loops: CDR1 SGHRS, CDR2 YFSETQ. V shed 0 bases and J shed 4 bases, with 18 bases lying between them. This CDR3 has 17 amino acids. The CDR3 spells CASSLGAGLPVPDTQYF. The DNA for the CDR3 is TGCGCCAGCAGCTTGGGAGCCGGACTACCCGTCCCAGATACGCAGTATTTT.

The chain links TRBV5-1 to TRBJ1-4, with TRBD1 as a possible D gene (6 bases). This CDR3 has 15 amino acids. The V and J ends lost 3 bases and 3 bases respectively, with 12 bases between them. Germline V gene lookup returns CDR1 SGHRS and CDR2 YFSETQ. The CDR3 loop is CASSSRGAANEKLFF. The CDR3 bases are TGCGCCAGCAGCTCCAGGGGAGCGGCTAATGAAAAACTGTTTTTT.

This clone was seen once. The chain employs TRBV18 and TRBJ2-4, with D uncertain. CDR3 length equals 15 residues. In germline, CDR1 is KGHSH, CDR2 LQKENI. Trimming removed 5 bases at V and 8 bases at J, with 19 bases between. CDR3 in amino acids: CASSYIGRPRDIQYF. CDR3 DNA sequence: TGTGCCAGCTCATATATCGGACGACCTAGGGACATTCAGTACTTC. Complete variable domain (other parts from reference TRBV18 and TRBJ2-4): NAGVMQNPRHLVRRRGQEARLRCSPMKGHSHVYWYRQLPEEGLKFMVYLQKENIIDESGMPKERFSAEFPKEGPSILRIQQVVRGDSAAYFCASSYIGRPRDIQYFGAGTRLSVL.

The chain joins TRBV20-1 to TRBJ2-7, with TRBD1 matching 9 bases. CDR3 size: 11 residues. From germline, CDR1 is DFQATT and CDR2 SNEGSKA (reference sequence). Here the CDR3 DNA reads TGCAGGGGGGACAGGGTTTACGAGCAGTACTTC. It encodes CRGDRVYEQYF.

The CDR3 nucleotides are TGTGCCAGCTCACCACCGGACGCAGGCTACACCTTC. Protein: CASSPPDAGYTF. The rearrangement links TRBV18 to TRBJ1-2; no firm D call. Germline-derived CDR1 and CDR2 are KGHSH and LQKENI. The CDR3 has 12 residues. V was clipped by 0 bases and J by 8 bases, with 7 bases between them.

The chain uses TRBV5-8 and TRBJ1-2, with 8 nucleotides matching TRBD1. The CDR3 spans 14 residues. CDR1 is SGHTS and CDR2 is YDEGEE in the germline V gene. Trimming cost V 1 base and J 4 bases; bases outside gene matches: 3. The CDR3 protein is CASSLTGGPYGYTF. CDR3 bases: TGTGCCAGCAGCTTGACAGGGGGGCCCTATGGCTACACCTTC.

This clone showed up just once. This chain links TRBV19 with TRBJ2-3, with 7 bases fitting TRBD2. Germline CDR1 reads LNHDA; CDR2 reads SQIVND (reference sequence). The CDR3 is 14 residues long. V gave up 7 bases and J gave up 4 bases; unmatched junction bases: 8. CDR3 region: CASMDAGVPDTQYF. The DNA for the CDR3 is TGTGCCAGTATGGATGCGGGAGTTCCAGATACGCAGTATTTT.

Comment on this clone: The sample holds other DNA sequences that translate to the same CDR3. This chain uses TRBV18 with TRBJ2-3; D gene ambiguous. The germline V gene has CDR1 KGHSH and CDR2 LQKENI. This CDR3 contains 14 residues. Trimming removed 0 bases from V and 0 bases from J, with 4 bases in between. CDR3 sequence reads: CASSPPTSTDTQYF. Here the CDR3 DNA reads TGTGCCAGCTCACCACCGACTAGCACAGATACGCAGTATTTT. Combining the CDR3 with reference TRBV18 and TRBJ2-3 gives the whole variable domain NAGVMQNPRHLVRRRGQEARLRCSPMKGHSHVYWYRQLPEEGLKFMVYLQKENIIDESGMPKERFSAEFPKEGPSILRIQQVVRGDSAAYFCASSPPTSTDTQYFGPGTRLTVL.

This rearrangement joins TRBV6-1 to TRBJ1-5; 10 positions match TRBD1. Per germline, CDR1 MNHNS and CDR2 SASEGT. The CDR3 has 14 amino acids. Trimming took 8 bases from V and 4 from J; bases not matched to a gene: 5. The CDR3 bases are TGTGCCAGCGGCGACAGGGGGCGTAATCAGCCCCAGCATTTT. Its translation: CASGDRGRNQPQHF.

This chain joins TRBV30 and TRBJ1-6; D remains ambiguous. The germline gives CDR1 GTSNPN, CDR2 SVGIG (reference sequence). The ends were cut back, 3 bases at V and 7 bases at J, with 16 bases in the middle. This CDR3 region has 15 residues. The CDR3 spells CAWRYLGFGNSPLHF. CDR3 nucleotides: TGTGCCTGGAGGTACTTAGGGTTCGGGAATTCACCCCTCCACTTT.

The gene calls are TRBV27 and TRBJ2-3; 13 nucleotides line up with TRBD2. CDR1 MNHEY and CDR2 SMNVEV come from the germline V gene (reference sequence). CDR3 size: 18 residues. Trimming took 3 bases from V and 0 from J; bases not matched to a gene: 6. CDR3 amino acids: CASSFRLAGGKSTDTQYF. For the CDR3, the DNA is TGTGCCAGCAGTTTCCGACTAGCGGGGGGAAAGAGCACAGATACGCAGTATTTT.